This T cell receptor (beta chain) came from a study of cytotoxic CD8 clonotypes in ibrutinib-treated CLL. Whole-study results and caveats: Contraction or stability on treatment characterized the public clonotypes, which were uncommon.

The assay was immunoSEQ multiplex PCR, and TCRdb's table has in-frame clones only and misses some. Of around 150,000 clones listed, about 88% are singletons. V lost 2 bases to trimming and J lost 0 bases, with 15 bases between them. Germline values: CDR1 LNHNV, CDR2 YYDKDF (reference sequence). The CDR3 consists of 17 residues. As for this clone: Antigen: not known.

This rearrangement joins TRBV15 to TRBJ2-3, with D possibly matching TRBD1 (6 bases). The receptor comes from a human donor with chronic lymphocytic leukemia. This material consisted of PBMCs, taken at disease progression, from a patient treated with ibrutinib. The CDR3 DNA sequence: TGTGCCACCAGCAGACACCGGGACACAAGAAGCACAGATACGCAGTATTTT. This translates into CATSRHRDTRSTDTQYF.